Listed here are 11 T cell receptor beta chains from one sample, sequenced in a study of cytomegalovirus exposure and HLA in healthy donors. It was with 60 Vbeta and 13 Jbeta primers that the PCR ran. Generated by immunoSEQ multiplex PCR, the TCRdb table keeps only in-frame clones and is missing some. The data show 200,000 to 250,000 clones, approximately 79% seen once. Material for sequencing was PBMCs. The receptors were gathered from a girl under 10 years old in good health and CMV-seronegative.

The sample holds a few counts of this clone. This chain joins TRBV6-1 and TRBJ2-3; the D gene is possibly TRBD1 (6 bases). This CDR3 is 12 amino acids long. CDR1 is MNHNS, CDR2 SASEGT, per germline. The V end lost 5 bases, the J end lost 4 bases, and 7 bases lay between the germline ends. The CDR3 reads CASSQGSDTQYF. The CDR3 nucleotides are TGTGCCAGCAGTCAGGGGTCAGATACGCAGTATTTT.

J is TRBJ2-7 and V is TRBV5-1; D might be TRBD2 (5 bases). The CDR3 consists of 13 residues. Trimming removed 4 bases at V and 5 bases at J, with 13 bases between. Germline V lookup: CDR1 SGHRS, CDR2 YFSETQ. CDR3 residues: CASSLTSGNEQYF. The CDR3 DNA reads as TGCGCCAGCAGCCTGACCTCCGGGAACGAGCAGTACTTC.

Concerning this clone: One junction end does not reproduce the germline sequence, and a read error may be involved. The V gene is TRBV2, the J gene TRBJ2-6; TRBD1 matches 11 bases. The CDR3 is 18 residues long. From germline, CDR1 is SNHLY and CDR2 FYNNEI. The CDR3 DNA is TGTACCAGCAGAACGGACAGGGGGCCTTTTTCTGGGGCCAACGTCCTGACTTTC. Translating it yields CTSRTDRGPFSGANVLTF.

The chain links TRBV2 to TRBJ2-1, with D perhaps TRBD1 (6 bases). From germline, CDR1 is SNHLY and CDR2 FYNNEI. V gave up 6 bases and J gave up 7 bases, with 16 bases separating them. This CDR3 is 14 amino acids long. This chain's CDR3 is CASRSPRGRNEQFF. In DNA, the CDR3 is TGTGCCAGCAGGTCGCCCAGGGGAAGGAATGAGCAGTTCTTC.

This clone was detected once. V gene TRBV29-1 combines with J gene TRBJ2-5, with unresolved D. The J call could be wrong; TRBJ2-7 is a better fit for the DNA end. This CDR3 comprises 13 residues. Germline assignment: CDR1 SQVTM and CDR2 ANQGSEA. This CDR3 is CSVQKPLTYEQYF. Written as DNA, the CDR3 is TGCAGCGTACAGAAGCCATTGACCTACGAGCAGTACTTC.

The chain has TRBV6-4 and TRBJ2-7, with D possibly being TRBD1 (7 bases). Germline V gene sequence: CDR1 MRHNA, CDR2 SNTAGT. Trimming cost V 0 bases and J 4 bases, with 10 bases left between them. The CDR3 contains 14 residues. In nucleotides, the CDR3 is TGTGCCAGCAGTGACTCCCAGGGGGGATACGAGCAGTACTTC. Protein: CASSDSQGGYEQYF.

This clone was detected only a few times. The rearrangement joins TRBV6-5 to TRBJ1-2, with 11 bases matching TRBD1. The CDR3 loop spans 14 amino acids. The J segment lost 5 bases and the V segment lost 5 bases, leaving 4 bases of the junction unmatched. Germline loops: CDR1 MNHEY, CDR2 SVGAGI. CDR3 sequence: CASSEGTGGYGYTF. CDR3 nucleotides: TGTGCCAGCAGTGAAGGGACAGGGGGGTATGGCTACACCTTC.

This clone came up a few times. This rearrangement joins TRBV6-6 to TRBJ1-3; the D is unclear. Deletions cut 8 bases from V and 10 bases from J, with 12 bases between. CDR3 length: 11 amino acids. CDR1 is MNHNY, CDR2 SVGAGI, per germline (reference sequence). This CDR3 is CASFIASTIYF. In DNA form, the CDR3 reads TGTGCCAGCTTCATTGCCAGTACCATATATTTT.

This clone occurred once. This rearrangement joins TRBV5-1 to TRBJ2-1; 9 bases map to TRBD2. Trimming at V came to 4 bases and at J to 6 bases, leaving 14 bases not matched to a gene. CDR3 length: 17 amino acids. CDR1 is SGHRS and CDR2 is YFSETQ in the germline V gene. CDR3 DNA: TGCGCCAGCAGCCCTCAGCCTCGCGGGGGGGCTACCAATGAGCAGTTCTTC. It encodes CASSPQPRGGATNEQFF.

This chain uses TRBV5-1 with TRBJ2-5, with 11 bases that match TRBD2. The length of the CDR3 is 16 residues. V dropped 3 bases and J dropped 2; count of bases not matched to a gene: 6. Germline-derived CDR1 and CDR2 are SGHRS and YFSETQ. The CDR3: CASSWGTSGAQETQYF. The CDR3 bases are TGCGCCAGCAGCTGGGGGACTAGCGGAGCTCAAGAGACCCAGTACTTC.

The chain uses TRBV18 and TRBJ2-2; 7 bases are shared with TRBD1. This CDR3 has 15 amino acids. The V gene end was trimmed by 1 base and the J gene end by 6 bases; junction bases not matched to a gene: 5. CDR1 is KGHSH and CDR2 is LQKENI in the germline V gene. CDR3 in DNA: TGTGCCAGCTCACCACAAACAGGGGCGGCCGGGGAGCTGTTTTTT. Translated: CASSPQTGAAGELFF.